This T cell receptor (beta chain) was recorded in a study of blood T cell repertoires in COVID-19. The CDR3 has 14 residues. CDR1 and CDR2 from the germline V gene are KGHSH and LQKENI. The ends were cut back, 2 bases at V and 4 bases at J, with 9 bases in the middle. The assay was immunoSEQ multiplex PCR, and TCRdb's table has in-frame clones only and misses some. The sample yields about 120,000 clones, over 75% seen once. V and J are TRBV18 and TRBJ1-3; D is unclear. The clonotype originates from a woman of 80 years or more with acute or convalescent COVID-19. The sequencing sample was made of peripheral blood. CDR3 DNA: TGTGCCAGCTCACCATTAACAGAAGGAAACACCATATATTTT. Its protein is CASSPLTEGNTIYF.